This T cell receptor (beta chain) was documented in a study of blood T cell repertoires in COVID-19 (dated by TCRdb to 2020 to 2021). In the study overall: Collaborator samples came from the United States, Italy and Spain and covered acute and convalescent phases of COVID-19. The prospective study material was composed of cDNA or gDNA derived from T cells, B-cell-depleted T cells, or PBMCs. Subjects who had been exposed to COVID-19, were actively infected with it, or had recovered from it provided the deeply sampled blood TCRbeta repertoires that made up the dataset. A freely available public database, intended as a resource for researchers studying the immune response to SARS-CoV-2, is where the repertoires were released. Samples were obtained from the ongoing ImmuneRACE study (first 160 participants) and from over 1,000 subjects provided by 6 global collaborators. Nearly every sample came with metadata listing a de-identified subject ID, COVID-19 status, age in years and sex. Where HLA class I and class II types were available, the types were taken from metadata supplied by the sample provider, not from assay-based typing. Findings and caveats that apply to the study as a whole: The quantity of clinical and demographic metadata differed by source and by participant and was supplied without curation.

TCRbeta CDR3 regions were amplified from genomic DNA by means of the immunoSEQ Assay, a bias-controlled multiplex PCR. The original methods were these. Within the assay, amplification of reference gene primers was used to estimate how many nucleated cells each sample contained. Sequence reads were collapsed and filtered to measure the absolute abundance of every unique TCRbeta CDR3 rearrangement. For each sample, productive Simpson clonality was calculated by taking the square root of Simpson's diversity index across productive rearrangements. TCRdb provides this immuneACCESS table in a form limited to in-frame rearrangements. Some clones are lacking; in checked studies, under half of them reflect an unresolved V gene, and why the rest are absent is not known. The V and J calls and clone size were taken over from that table, and D and trimming were inferred from the DNA. The sample table contains approximately 110,000 clones; only one count was recorded for roughly 88% of them. 0.88% of the sample is taken by the ten largest.

The collaborating institutions used their own protocols to collect whole blood in K2EDTA tubes. For TCRbeta analysis, collaborators shipped samples as frozen whole blood, isolated PBMCs, or DNA extracted from either of those sample types. Including cysteine and phenylalanine, the CDR3 has 14 amino acids. This entry keeps only the CDR3 DNA: 42 bases, framed from base 1. The germline V gene supplies CDR1 SGHRS and CDR2 YFSETQ. V loses 2 bases at its end and J loses 3 bases; junction bases beyond the gene matches: 2. A remark on this clone: Its antigen specificity is not known. Qualities for individual bases were not recorded, and no much larger clone is one base off.

The sequenced sample was peripheral blood. The rearrangement combines TRBV5-1 with TRBJ2-7; 10 bases in the junction line up with TRBD1. The sequence came from a woman aged 45 to 65 with active or convalescent COVID-19. The CDR3 corresponds to CASSFGQGGYEQYF. The nucleotide sequence reads TGCGCCAGCAGCTTCGGACAGGGGGGCTACGAGCAGTACTTC.